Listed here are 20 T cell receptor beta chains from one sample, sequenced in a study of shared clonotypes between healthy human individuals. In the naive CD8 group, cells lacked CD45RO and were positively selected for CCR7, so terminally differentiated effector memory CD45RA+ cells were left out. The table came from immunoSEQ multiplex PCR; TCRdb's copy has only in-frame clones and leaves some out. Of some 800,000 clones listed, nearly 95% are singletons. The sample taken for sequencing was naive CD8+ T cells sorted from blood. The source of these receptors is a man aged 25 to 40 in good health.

CDR3 residues: CASSQARDGRDTEAFF. The CDR3 DNA sequence: TGCGCCAGCAGCCAAGCCCGGGACGGCAGGGACACTGAAGCTTTCTTT. V and J are TRBV4-1 and TRBJ1-1; D is possibly TRBD1 (5 bases). This CDR3 is built from 16 residues. Germline CDR1 and CDR2: MGHRA and YSYEKL. Trimming shortened V by 1 base and J by 3 bases, and 15 bases separated the two germline ends.

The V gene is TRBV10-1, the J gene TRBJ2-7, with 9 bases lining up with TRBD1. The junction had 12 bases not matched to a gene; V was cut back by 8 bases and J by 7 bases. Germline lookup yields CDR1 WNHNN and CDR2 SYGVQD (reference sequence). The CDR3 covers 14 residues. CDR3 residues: CASSVGQGLGEQYF. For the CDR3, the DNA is TGCGCCAGCTCGGTGGGACAGGGTTTGGGTGAGCAGTACTTC.

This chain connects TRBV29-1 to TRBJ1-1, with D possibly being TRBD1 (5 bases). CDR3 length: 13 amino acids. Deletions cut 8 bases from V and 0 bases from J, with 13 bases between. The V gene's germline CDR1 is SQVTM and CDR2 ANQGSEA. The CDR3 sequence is CSSWTDMNTEAFF. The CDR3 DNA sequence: TGCAGCTCCTGGACGGACATGAACACTGAAGCTTTCTTT.

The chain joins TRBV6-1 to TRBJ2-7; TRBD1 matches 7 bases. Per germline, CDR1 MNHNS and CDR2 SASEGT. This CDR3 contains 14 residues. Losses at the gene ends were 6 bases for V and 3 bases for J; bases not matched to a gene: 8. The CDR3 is CASRSGQTIYEQYF. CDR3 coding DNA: TGTGCCAGCAGATCGGGACAGACGATCTACGAGCAGTACTTC.

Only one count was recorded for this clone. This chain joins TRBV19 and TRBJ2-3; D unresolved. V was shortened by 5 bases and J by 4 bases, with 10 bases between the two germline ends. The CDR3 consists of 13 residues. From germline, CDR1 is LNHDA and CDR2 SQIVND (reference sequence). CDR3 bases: TGTGCCAGTAGTGTTGTTTCGGCAGATACGCAGTATTTT. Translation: CASSVVSADTQYF. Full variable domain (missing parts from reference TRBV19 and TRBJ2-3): DGGITQSPKYLFRKEGQNVTLSCEQNLNHDAMYWYRQDPGQGLRLIYYSQIVNDFQKGDIAEGYSVSREKKESFPLTVTSAQKNPTAFYLCASSVVSADTQYFGPGTRLTVL.

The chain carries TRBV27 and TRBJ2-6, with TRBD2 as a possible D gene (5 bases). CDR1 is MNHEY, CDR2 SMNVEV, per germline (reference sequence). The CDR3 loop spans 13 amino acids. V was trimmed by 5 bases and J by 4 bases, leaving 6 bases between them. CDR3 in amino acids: CASSRGGANVLTF. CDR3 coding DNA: TGTGCCAGCAGTCGAGGGGGGGCCAACGTCCTGACTTTC.

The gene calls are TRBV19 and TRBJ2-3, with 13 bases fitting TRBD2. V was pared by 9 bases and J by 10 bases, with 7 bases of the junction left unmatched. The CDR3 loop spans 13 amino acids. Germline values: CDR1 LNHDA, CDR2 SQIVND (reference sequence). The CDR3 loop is CASQGTSGIPQYF. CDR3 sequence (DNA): TGTGCCAGCCAAGGGACTAGCGGGATCCCGCAGTATTTT.

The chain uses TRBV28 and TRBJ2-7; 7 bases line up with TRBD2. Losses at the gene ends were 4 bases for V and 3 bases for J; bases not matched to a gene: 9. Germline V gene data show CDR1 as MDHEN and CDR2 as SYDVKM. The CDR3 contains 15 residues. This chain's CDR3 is CASSSSGREIYEQYF. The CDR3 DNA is TGTGCCAGCAGTTCTAGCGGAAGAGAAATCTACGAGCAGTACTTC.

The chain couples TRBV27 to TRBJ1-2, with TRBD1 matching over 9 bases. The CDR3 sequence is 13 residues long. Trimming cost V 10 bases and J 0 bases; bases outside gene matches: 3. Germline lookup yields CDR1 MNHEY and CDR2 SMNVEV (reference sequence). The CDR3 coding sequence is TGTGCCACTAGACAGGGGGCTAACTATGGCTACACCTTC. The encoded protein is CATRQGANYGYTF.

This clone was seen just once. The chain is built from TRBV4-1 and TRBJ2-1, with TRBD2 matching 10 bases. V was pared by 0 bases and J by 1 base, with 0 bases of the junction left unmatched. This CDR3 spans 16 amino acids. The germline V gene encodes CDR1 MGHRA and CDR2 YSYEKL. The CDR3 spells CASSQETSGSYNEQFF. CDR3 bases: TGCGCCAGCAGCCAAGAGACTAGCGGGTCCTACAATGAGCAGTTCTTC.

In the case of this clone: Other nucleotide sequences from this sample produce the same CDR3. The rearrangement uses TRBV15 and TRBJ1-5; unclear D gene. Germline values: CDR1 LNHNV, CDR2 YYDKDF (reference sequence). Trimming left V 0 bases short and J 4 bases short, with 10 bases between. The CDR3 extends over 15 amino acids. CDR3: CATSRDRGRNQPQHF. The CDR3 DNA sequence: TGTGCCACCAGCAGAGATAGAGGACGGAATCAGCCCCAGCATTTT. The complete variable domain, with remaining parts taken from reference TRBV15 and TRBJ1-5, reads DAMVIQNPRYQVTQFGKPVTLSCSQTLNHNVMYWYQQKSSQAPKLLFHYYDKDFNNEADTPDNFQSRRPNTSFCFLDIRSPGLGDTAMYLCATSRDRGRNQPQHFGDGTRLSIL.

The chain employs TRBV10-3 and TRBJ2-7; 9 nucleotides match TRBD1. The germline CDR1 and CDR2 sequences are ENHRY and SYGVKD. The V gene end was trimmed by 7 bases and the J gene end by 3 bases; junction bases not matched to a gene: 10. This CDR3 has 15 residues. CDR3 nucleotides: TGTGCCATCAAATCCCCCGGGACAGGGAACTACGAGCAGTACTTC. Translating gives CAIKSPGTGNYEQYF.

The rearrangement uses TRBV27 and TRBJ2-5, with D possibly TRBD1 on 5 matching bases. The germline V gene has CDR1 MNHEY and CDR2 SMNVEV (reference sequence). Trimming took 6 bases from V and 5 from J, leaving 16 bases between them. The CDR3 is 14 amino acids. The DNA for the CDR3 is TGTGCCAGCAGCAGACCGAGACAGTTGGAGACCCAGTACTTC. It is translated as CASSRPRQLETQYF.

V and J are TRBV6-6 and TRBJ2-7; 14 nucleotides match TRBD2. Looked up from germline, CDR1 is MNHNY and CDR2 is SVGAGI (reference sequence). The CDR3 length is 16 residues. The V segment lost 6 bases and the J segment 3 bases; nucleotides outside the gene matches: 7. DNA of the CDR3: TGTGCCAGCAGCTCCAGACTAGCGGGAGGGGACTACGAGCAGTACTTC. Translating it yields CASSSRLAGGDYEQYF.

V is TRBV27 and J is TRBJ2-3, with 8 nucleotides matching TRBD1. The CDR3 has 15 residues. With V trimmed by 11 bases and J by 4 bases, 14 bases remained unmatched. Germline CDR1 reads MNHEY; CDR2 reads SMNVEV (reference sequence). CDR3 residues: CASRTGWAGADTQYF. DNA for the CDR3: TGTGCCTCACGGACAGGGTGGGCAGGGGCAGATACGCAGTATTTT.

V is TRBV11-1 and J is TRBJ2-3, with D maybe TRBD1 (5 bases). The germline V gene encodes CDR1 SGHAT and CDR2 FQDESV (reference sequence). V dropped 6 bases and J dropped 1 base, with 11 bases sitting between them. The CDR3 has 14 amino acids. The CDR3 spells CASSFTGGTDTQYF. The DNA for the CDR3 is TGTGCCAGCAGTTTTACAGGAGGCACAGATACGCAGTATTTT.

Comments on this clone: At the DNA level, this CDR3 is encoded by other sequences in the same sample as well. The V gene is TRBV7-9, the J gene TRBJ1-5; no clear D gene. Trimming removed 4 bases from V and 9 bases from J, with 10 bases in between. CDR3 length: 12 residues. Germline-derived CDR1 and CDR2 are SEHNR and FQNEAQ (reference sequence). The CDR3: CASSSEGRPQHF. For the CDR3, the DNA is TGTGCCAGCAGCTCTGAGGGTCGGCCCCAGCATTTT.

The CDR3 DNA is TGCAGTGCTAGACTGGGGGCCGAGCAGTTCTTC. This sequence encodes CSARLGAEQFF. The chain is built from TRBV20-1 and TRBJ2-1; perhaps TRBD1 as D (6 bases). The V gene's germline CDR1 is DFQATT and CDR2 SNEGSKA (reference sequence). The CDR3 is made up of 11 amino acids. V was cut by 2 bases and J by 10 bases, with 9 bases left in between.

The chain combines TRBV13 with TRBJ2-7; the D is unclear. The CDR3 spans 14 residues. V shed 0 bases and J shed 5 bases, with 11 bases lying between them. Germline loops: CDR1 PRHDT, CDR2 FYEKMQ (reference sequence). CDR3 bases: TGTGCCAGCAGCTTAGGCCTGGGCACCCACGAGCAGTACTTC. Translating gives CASSLGLGTHEQYF.

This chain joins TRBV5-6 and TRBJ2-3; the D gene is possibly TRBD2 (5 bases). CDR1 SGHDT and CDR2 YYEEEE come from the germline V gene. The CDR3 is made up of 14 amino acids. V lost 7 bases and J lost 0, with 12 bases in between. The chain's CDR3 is CASLPGVSTDTQYF. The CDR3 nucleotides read TGTGCCAGCCTCCCCGGGGTGAGCACAGATACGCAGTATTTT.